These T cell receptor beta chains were read from a single sample in a study of blood T cell repertoires in COVID-19. Here immunoSEQ multiplex PCR was the method, and the copy in TCRdb shows in-frame clones only, minus some. The sample yields 80,000 to 95,000 clones, around 87% seen once. The sample was peripheral blood. These receptors were taken from a woman between 50 and 59 years old with active or convalescent COVID-19. CDR3s include the opening cysteine and the closing phenylalanine or tryptophan. A D gene is named only where the DNA matches it firmly. Clone size is given for some rows only: seen once, a few or many times, or a class if the clone is expanded.

clone_size d_call j_call v_call cdr3_aa cdr3_nt
NA TRBD1 TRBJ1-6 TRBV4-3 CASSLDGTGDSPLHF TGCGCCAGCAGCCTAGATGGGACAGGGGATTCACCCCTCCACTTT
NA TRBD1 TRBJ2-7 TRBV5-4 CASSSRTGKNYEQYF TGTGCCAGCAGCTCGAGGACAGGAAAGAATTACGAGCAGTACTTC
NA TRBD1 TRBJ1-2 TRBV4-3 CASSQTQGSEYGYTF TGCGCCAGCAGCCAGACACAGGGGTCAGAGTATGGCTACACCTTC
NA NA TRBJ1-2 TRBV9 CASSGKQGLYGYTF TGTGCCAGCAGCGGGAAACAGGGACTATATGGCTACACCTTC
NA NA TRBJ2-3 TRBV21-1 CASSNPGRGGLTCTDTQYF TGTGCCAGCAGCAACCCGGGGCGGGGGGGCTTGACGTGCACAGATACGCAGTATTTT
NA TRBD1 TRBJ1-4 TRBV27 CASSLDRVATNEKLFF TGTGCCAGCAGTCTCGACAGGGTTGCAACTAATGAAAAACTGTTTTTT
NA TRBD1 TRBJ2-3 TRBV7-3 CASSFLGQGADTQYF TGTGCCAGCAGCTTCCTGGGACAGGGTGCAGATACGCAGTATTTT
NA NA TRBJ1-1 TRBV6-5 CASSQDSLDEAFF TGTGCCAGCAGTCAGGACAGCCTCGACGAAGCTTTCTTT
once TRBD1 TRBJ2-4 TRBV19 CASSPDRARVLAKNIQYF TGTGCCAGTAGTCCAGACAGGGCCCGGGTCTTGGCCAAAAACATTCAGTACTTC
NA NA TRBJ2-3 TRBV7-2 CASSFIGGPTDTQYF TGTGCCAGCAGCTTTATCGGGGGACCCACAGATACGCAGTATTTT
NA NA TRBJ1-1 TRBV27 CASSAGLATGEAFF TGTGCCAGCAGCGCCGGACTGGCCACCGGTGAAGCTTTCTTT
NA NA TRBJ2-3 TRBV9 CASGRSRTELTDTQYF TGTGCCAGCGGGAGGTCTCGGACGGAACTCACAGATACGCAGTATTTT
once TRBD1 TRBJ1-5 TRBV4-1 CASSQGQGGNQPQHF TGCGCCAGCAGCCAGGGACAGGGAGGCAATCAGCCCCAGCATTTT
NA TRBD1 TRBJ2-7 TRBV5-6 CASSTWTGEEQYF TGTGCCAGCAGCACTTGGACAGGGGAAGAGCAGTACTTC
NA NA TRBJ1-2 TRBV27 CASSSETNYGYTF TGTGCCAGCAGTTCGGAGACTAACTATGGCTACACCTTC
NA TRBD1 TRBJ1-1 TRBV19 CASTQGANTEAFF TGTGCCAGTACCCAGGGGGCGAACACTGAAGCTTTCTTT
NA NA TRBJ2-3 TRBV30 CAWSRRRGGTDTQYF TGTGCCTGGAGTCGTCGGCGGGGAGGCACAGATACGCAGTATTTT
NA NA TRBJ1-4 TRBV11-2 CASSPGVGNNEKLFF TGTGCCAGCAGCCCCGGGGTAGGGAATAATGAAAAACTGTTTTTT
NA TRBD1 TRBJ1-2 TRBV18 CASSRDRDYGYTF TGTGCCAGCTCACGGGACAGAGACTATGGCTACACCTTC
few NA TRBJ2-3 TRBV5-1 CASSFLSGASTDTQYF TGCGCCAGCAGCTTCCTTTCGGGAGCTAGCACAGATACGCAGTATTTT
few NA TRBJ1-1 TRBV4-1 CASSQASGNWRTTEAFF TGCGCCAGCAGCCAAGCGAGCGGGAATTGGAGAACCACTGAAGCTTTCTTT
NA NA TRBJ2-2 TRBV6-6 CASSYLGDPGELFF TGTGCCAGCAGTTACTTAGGGGATCCCGGGGAGCTGTTTTTT
NA TRBD1 TRBJ1-2 TRBV2 CASSRDSNYGYTF TGTGCCAGCAGCCGGGACAGCAACTATGGCTACACCTTC
NA NA TRBJ2-2 TRBV5-6 CASSSGTGNTGELFF TGTGCCAGCAGCAGCGGGACAGGGAACACCGGGGAGCTGTTTTTT
NA TRBD1 TRBJ2-2 TRBV2 CASMKFGQGSGELFF TGTGCCAGCATGAAGTTTGGACAGGGGTCCGGGGAGCTGTTTTTT
NA TRBD2 TRBJ2-5 TRBV3-1/TRBV3-2 CASSQWGGVETQYF TGTGCCAGCAGCCAATGGGGGGGAGTAGAGACCCAGTACTTC
NA NA TRBJ1-3 TRBV6-5 CASRLPGSSGNTIYF TGTGCCAGCAGACTCCCCGGGAGCTCTGGAAACACCATATATTTT
NA NA TRBJ2-7 TRBV7-8 CASSPWQGDEQYF TGTGCCAGCAGCCCATGGCAGGGCGACGAGCAGTACTTC
NA TRBD1 TRBJ2-5 TRBV5-1 CASSLDQGAKETQYF TGCGCCAGCAGCTTGGACCAGGGGGCGAAGGAGACCCAGTACTTC
few TRBD1 TRBJ1-1 TRBV27 CASSLTGLHTEAFF TGTGCCAGCAGTTTGACAGGGTTACACACTGAAGCTTTCTTT
NA NA TRBJ2-5 TRBV29-1 CSLRVVETQYF TGCAGCCTACGAGTGGTAGAGACCCAGTACTTC